Following are 3 T cell receptor beta chains from one sample sequenced in a study of regulatory T cells in long-lasting Graves disease. Time point given: persistent/refractory GD, antithyroid drugs over 5 years with positive TRAb. RNA from PBMCs was the source of the TCR library. The TCR beta library used iRepertoire HTBI primers with Arm-PCR amplification of CDR3. TCRdb ran MiXCR on the multiplex PCR reads and lists one entry per CDR3 protein. The sample shows under 350,000 distinct CDR3 sequences, roughly a fifth of them seen only once. The starting material was peripheral blood mononuclear cells (PBMCs), obtained when the disease was refractory, from a patient treated with antithyroid drugs. These receptors were taken from a female donor with Graves disease.

Remarks on this clonotype: With a much larger clone just one base away, this may be a read error. The V gene is TRBV11-2, the J gene TRBJ2-7, with TRBD1 as a possible D gene (6 bases). CDR1 and CDR2 (germline): SGHAT, FQNNGV. This CDR3 has 13 residues. CDR3 bases: TGTGCCAGCAGCTCATCGACAGGCACCGAGCGGTACTTC. Translated: CASSSSTGTERYF.

The V and J genes are TRBV20-1 and TRBJ2-7; 11 positions match TRBD2. The CDR3 contains 14 residues. The V gene end was trimmed by 6 bases and the J gene end by 0 bases; junction bases not matched to a gene: 4. Germline values: CDR1 DFQATT, CDR2 SNEGSKA (reference sequence). The CDR3 sequence is CSARLAGISYEQYF. The CDR3 region has the DNA TGCAGTGCGAGACTAGCGGGGATCTCCTACGAGCAGTACTTC.

This clonotype has a count of ten or more. The V and J genes are TRBV5-6 and TRBJ2-7, with D tentatively TRBD1 (5 bases). The V gene lost 2 bases and the J gene lost 2 bases, with 11 bases spanning the gap. Looked up from germline, CDR1 is SGHDT and CDR2 is YYEEEE. This CDR3 has 14 residues. In DNA form, the CDR3 reads TGTGCCAGCAGCTTATTGGGGCCCACCTACGAGCAGTACTTC. The encoded protein is CASSLLGPTYEQYF.